Listed below are T cell receptor beta chains from one sample, sequenced in a study of T-cell reconstitution after alpha-beta-depleted transplantation in children. Each CDR3 protein gets one entry after TCRdb re-called the PCR reads with MiXCR. The table records about half a million distinct CDR3 sequences, roughly an eighth of them present only once. Specimen: PBMCs from the stem cell graft donor, collected from the stem cell graft. Receptors were obtained from a human donor who donated a stem cell graft to a child with combined immunodeficiency. The CDR3 runs from the conserved cysteine through the conserved F or W.

V gene: TRBV9
CDR3 protein: CASSVDDNEQFF

V gene: TRBV25-1
CDR3 protein: CASSGWGKGYEQYF

V gene: TRBV27
CDR3 protein: CASSKFNEQFF

V gene: TRBV5-5
CDR3 protein: CASSLPGGVYEQYF

V gene: TRBV11-3
CDR3 protein: CASSSSGQGQWELFF

V gene: TRBV7-9
CDR3 protein: CASSRGYGTRAFF

V gene: TRBV6-2/TRBV6-3
CDR3 protein: CASSYREVNEQFF

V gene: TRBV27
CDR3 protein: CASTRGGRGRFDEQYF

V gene: TRBV5-1
CDR3 protein: CASRTGGNEQFF

V gene: TRBV5-1
CDR3 protein: CASSSESDTQYF

V gene: TRBV10-3
CDR3 protein: CAISAPSSGSPETQYF

V gene: TRBV12-3/TRBV12-4
CDR3 protein: CASSESGQGVGYTF

V gene: TRBV18
CDR3 protein: CASFSDGTPYNEQFF

V gene: TRBV5-1
CDR3 protein: CASSSGWGFDYGYTF

V gene: TRBV5-1
CDR3 protein: CASSLERRNEQFF

V gene: TRBV4-3
CDR3 protein: CASSQGAWETSYNEQFF

V gene: TRBV12-3/TRBV12-4
CDR3 protein: CASSDGLRYEQYF

V gene: TRBV4-2
CDR3 protein: CASSHQLNNEKLFF